Below are 6 T cell receptor beta chains sequenced from a single sample in a study of control samples from healthy donors and cancer patients. Clones were read by immunoSEQ multiplex PCR, and TCRdb kept only the in-frame ones, dropping some. The data hold some 87,000 clones, with approximately 82% observed a single time. Sequenced: PBMCs. The receptors come from a man aged 60-69 years with head and neck cancer.

This chain joins TRBV19 and TRBJ1-2; D might be TRBD1 (5 bases). The ends were cut back, 4 bases at V and 0 bases at J, with 9 bases in the middle. The CDR3 extends over 14 amino acids. CDR1 and CDR2 from the germline V gene are LNHDA and SQIVND (reference sequence). This CDR3 reads CASSTGHTNYGYTF. Written as DNA, the CDR3 is TGTGCCAGTAGTACCGGACATACTAACTATGGCTACACCTTC.

DNA for the CDR3: TGCAGTGCTAGGGGCGGGTTGGGAGCTTTCTTT. The encoded protein is CSARGGLGAFF. This chain uses TRBV20-1 with TRBJ1-1; no clear D gene. Per germline, CDR1 DFQATT and CDR2 SNEGSKA (reference sequence). V lost 3 bases to trimming and J lost 10 bases, with 12 bases between them. This CDR3 is 11 amino acids long.

This clone has only one observation. V and J are TRBV19 and TRBJ1-2; 7 bases line up with TRBD1. The CDR3 contains 15 residues. J gave up 4 bases and V 4 bases, and 9 bases lay outside the gene matches. The germline V gene has CDR1 LNHDA and CDR2 SQIVND (reference sequence). This CDR3 reads CASSREHRGGYGYTF. CDR3 in DNA: TGTGCCAGTAGTAGAGAACACAGGGGCGGCTATGGCTACACCTTC.

A few counts support this clone. This chain uses TRBV5-1 with TRBJ2-5; D may be TRBD1 (5 bases). V was trimmed by 0 bases and J by 5 bases, leaving 5 bases between them. This CDR3 has 12 amino acids. Germline assignment: CDR1 SGHRS and CDR2 YFSETQ. The CDR3 region is CASSLEGETQYF. DNA for the CDR3: TGCGCCAGCAGCTTGGAGGGGGAGACCCAGTACTTC.

This clone was seen a few times. The V and J genes are TRBV18 and TRBJ2-5; D uncertain. The CDR3 is made up of 14 amino acids. Trimming stripped 6 bases from V and 6 bases from J, with 17 bases between. CDR1 KGHSH and CDR2 LQKENI come from the germline V gene. The CDR3 loop is CASSPPESWQTQYF. In nucleotides, the CDR3 is TGTGCCAGCTCCCCTCCGGAGTCTTGGCAGACCCAGTACTTC.

This chain connects TRBV9 to TRBJ2-3; D possibly corresponds to TRBD1 (5 bases). Between the trimmed V and J ends, which lost 2 bases and 2 bases, there was a span of 15 bases. The CDR3 loop spans 16 amino acids. Germline V gives CDR1 SGDLS, CDR2 YYNGEE. The CDR3 region has the DNA TGTGCCAGCAGCGTTAACAGGCCCGGGTTCACAGATACGCAGTATTTT. Encoded protein: CASSVNRPGFTDTQYF.